The clone carrying this T cell receptor beta chain was seen once. Its antigen is still unknown. The sample originates from a study of shared clonotypes between healthy human individuals. For the study at large: For every donor, three CD4 naive, three CD4 memory, two CD8 naive and one CD8 memory plates were used. Points from the study as a whole: It was expected that sequencing depth would affect clonotype sharing among donors.

Cells designated naive CD8 were CD45RO-negative and were positively selected for CCR7, with terminally differentiated effector memory CD45RA+ cells excluded. V lost 8 bases, J lost 0 bases, and 6 bases stayed unmatched. CDR3 length: 14 amino acids. Germline CDR1 is MNHEY and CDR2 is SMNVEV (reference sequence). The sorted-subset replicate PCRs were given around 200 ng DNA, which is tens of thousands of T cell genomes. Clones were read by immunoSEQ multiplex PCR, and TCRdb kept only the in-frame ones, dropping some. The table has more than 550,000 clones, under 95% seen once. This sequence was found in a young man in good health. Input material: naive CD8+ T cells sorted from blood. The rearrangement links TRBV27 to TRBJ2-7; TRBD2 agrees at 8 bases. The CDR3 bases are TGTGCCAGCGGGAAGGGACTAGTCTCCTACGAGCAGTACTTC. Its translation: CASGKGLVSYEQYF.